Presented here are 31 T cell receptor beta chains from one specimen sequenced in a study of OX40 agonist ivuxolimab in advanced cancers. Some clones are missing from TCRdb's copy, which holds only in-frame ones; the method was immunoSEQ multiplex PCR. The sample includes 65,000 or so clones, 87% of them seen just once. The starting material was CD4+ or CD8+ T cells sorted from blood, obtained in a trial of the OX40 agonist ivuxolimab. Receptors were obtained from an adult with an advanced solid tumor such as melanoma, head and neck, liver or kidney cancer.

J is TRBJ1-4 and V is TRBV2; possible D gene TRBD1, 5 bases. Per germline, CDR1 SNHLY and CDR2 FYNNEI. Trimming removed 7 bases from V and 6 bases from J, with 9 bases in between. The CDR3 is 12 residues long. This CDR3 reads CASNGQDEKLFF. The CDR3, as DNA: TGTGCCAGCAACGGACAAGATGAAAAACTGTTTTTT.

The rearrangement links TRBV30 to TRBJ1-6, with D maybe TRBD1 (6 bases). V was trimmed by 0 bases and J by 4 bases, leaving 10 bases between them. The CDR3 is made up of 15 amino acids. CDR1 is GTSNPN and CDR2 is SVGIG in the germline V gene (reference sequence). CDR3 sequence reads: CAWSVGGRYNSPLHF. The CDR3 DNA reads TGTGCCTGGAGTGTAGGGGGAAGGTATAATTCACCCCTCCACTTT.

The chain carries TRBV18 and TRBJ1-3; 9 nucleotides agree with TRBD1. Losses at the gene ends were 5 bases for V and 3 bases for J; bases not matched to a gene: 8. CDR1 KGHSH and CDR2 LQKENI come from the germline V gene. The CDR3 length is 16 residues. CDR3 in amino acids: CASSFSQGAGGNTIYF. CDR3 DNA sequence: TGTGCCAGCTCATTTTCACAGGGGGCCGGTGGAAACACCATATATTTT.

The CDR3 loop reads CASSPQEGSSYNEQFF. The DNA of the CDR3 is TGTGCCAGCTCACCACAGGAGGGGAGCTCCTACAATGAGCAGTTCTTC. The chain couples TRBV18 to TRBJ2-1; D possibly corresponds to TRBD2 (6 bases). CDR1 is KGHSH and CDR2 is LQKENI in the germline V gene. Trimming removed 1 base at V and 0 bases at J, with 10 bases between. The CDR3 spans 16 residues.

The chain has TRBV28 and TRBJ1-3, with a weak D call TRBD1 (5 bases). In germline, CDR1 is MDHEN, CDR2 SYDVKM. Between the trimmed V and J ends, which lost 8 bases and 1 base, there was a span of 12 bases. The CDR3 extends over 14 amino acids. The CDR3 DNA is TGTGCCAGCGGGGGAGAGGCGTCTGGAAACACCATATATTTT. Its protein is CASGGEASGNTIYF.

V and J are TRBV28 and TRBJ1-3; maybe TRBD1 (6 bases). CDR1 is MDHEN, CDR2 SYDVKM, per germline. CDR3 length equals 15 residues. Trimming left V 7 bases short and J 0 bases short, with 13 bases between. The CDR3 coding sequence is TGTGCCAGCACCGAAACAGGGACCTCTGGAAACACCATATATTTT. It codes for CASTETGTSGNTIYF.

The V and J genes are TRBV11-3 and TRBJ2-1, with TRBD2 matching over 13 bases. The junction had 6 bases not matched to a gene; V was cut back by 4 bases and J by 6 bases. Germline CDR1 reads SGHNT; CDR2 reads YENEEA. This CDR3 is built from 16 residues. The CDR3 DNA reads as TGTGCCAGCAGCTCCACCGGGACTAGCGGGGCCAATGAGCAGTTCTTC. Residues: CASSSTGTSGANEQFF. The entire variable domain, with the rest obtained from reference TRBV11-3 and TRBJ2-1, is as follows: EAGVVQSPRYKIIEKKQPVAFWCNPISGHNTLYWYLQNLGQGPELLIRYENEEAVDDSQLPKDRFSAERLKGVDSTLKIQPAELGDSAVYLCASSSTGTSGANEQFFGPGTRLTVL.

The chain has TRBV21-1 and TRBJ2-5. TRBV21-1 constitutes a pseudogene. The CDR3 has 15 residues. The chain's CDR3 is CASSSRTRPQETQYF. The CDR3 region has the DNA TGTGCCAGCAGCAGTCGGACCCGGCCCCAAGAGACCCAGTACTTC.

The gene calls are TRBV18 and TRBJ1-1; 9 bases match TRBD1. The length of the CDR3 is 15 residues. The germline gives CDR1 KGHSH, CDR2 LQKENI. With 1 base clipped from V and 11 bases from J, the junction kept 11 bases outside the gene matches. The CDR3 region has the DNA TGTGCCAGCTCACCACGAGAAAACAGGGGGCAGAGTGCTTTCTTT. It translates to CASSPRENRGQSAFF.

The chain has TRBV6-1 and TRBJ1-1; D not resolved. The CDR3 contains 13 residues. V was shortened by 6 bases and J by 1 base, with 9 bases between the two germline ends. Germline V CDR1 and CDR2: MNHNS, SASEGT. DNA for the CDR3: TGTGCCAGCAGGGCCAAGTCGAACACTGAAGCTTTCTTT. Translated, it gives CASRAKSNTEAFF.

The chain couples TRBV9 to TRBJ2-5; 7 bases match TRBD2. CDR1 and CDR2 (germline): SGDLS, YYNGEE. J gave up 3 bases and V 6 bases, and 5 bases lay outside the gene matches. The CDR3 has 13 amino acids. The CDR3 here is CASTGLAEETQYF. Written as DNA, the CDR3 is TGTGCCAGCACCGGGCTAGCGGAAGAGACCCAGTACTTC. The full variable domain, rest sourced from reference TRBV9 and TRBJ2-5, is DSGVTQTPKHLITATGQRVTLRCSPRSGDLSVYWYQQSLDQGLQFLIQYYNGEERAKGNILERFSAQQFPDLHSELNLSSLELGDSALYFCASTGLAEETQYFGPGTRLLVL.

The chain uses TRBV11-3 and TRBJ2-7; 8 bases are a match to TRBD1. With 2 bases clipped from V and 4 bases from J, the junction kept 1 base outside the gene matches. From germline, CDR1 is SGHNT and CDR2 YENEEA. There are 13 residues in the CDR3. In DNA, the CDR3 is TGTGCCAGCAGCTTACGACAGGGGTACGAGCAGTACTTC. Translating it yields CASSLRQGYEQYF.

The CDR3 sequence is CASSPLSDTEAFF. The CDR3 nucleotides read TGCGCCAGCAGCCCACTAAGTGACACTGAAGCTTTCTTT. The V call is TRBV5-1, the J call TRBJ1-1; D not resolved. The V and J ends lost 4 bases and 3 bases respectively, with 10 bases between them. CDR3 length: 13 amino acids. Germline V gene lookup returns CDR1 SGHRS and CDR2 YFSETQ.

A few counts support this clone. The chain employs TRBV16 and TRBJ1-2; D unresolved. Germline lookup yields CDR1 KGHSY and CDR2 FQNENV. The CDR3 spans 15 residues. V was cut by 2 bases and J by 3 bases, with 13 bases left in between. The CDR3 DNA reads TGTGCCAGCAGCCAACGGCCTCGTACCGACTATGGCTACACCTTC. It encodes CASSQRPRTDYGYTF.

V gene TRBV6-5 combines with J gene TRBJ1-1, with D maybe TRBD1 (6 bases). Germline V gene sequence: CDR1 MNHEY, CDR2 SVGAGI. There are 14 residues in the CDR3. Deletions cut 0 bases from V and 5 bases from J, with 10 bases between. The CDR3 reads CASSYSRGLTEAFF. DNA for the CDR3: TGTGCCAGCAGTTACTCCCGGGGGCTTACTGAAGCTTTCTTT.

V is TRBV11-2 and J is TRBJ1-4; D ambiguous. The germline V gene encodes CDR1 SGHAT and CDR2 FQNNGV. The ends were cut back, 4 bases at V and 0 bases at J, with 12 bases in the middle. The length of the CDR3 is 16 residues. The DNA of the CDR3 is TGTGCCAGCAGCTCTAGGGTGGGCGCAACTAATGAAAAACTGTTTTTT. Translation gives CASSSRVGATNEKLFF.

This chain uses TRBV5-6 with TRBJ2-3; 10 nucleotides line up with TRBD2. Germline V gene lookup returns CDR1 SGHDT and CDR2 YYEEEE. The length of the CDR3 is 16 residues. J lost 7 bases, V lost 3 bases, and 11 bases had no gene match. CDR3 nucleotides: TGTGCCAGCAGCTCCTCTAGCGGGGGAGACCGGAATACGCAGTATTTT. Protein product: CASSSSSGGDRNTQYF.

This clone was picked up one time. The CDR3 bases are TGTGCCAGCAGTTGGGGTGGAGATACGCAGTATTTT. Residues: CASSWGGDTQYF. This chain uses TRBV2 with TRBJ2-3; D is unresolved. CDR1 and CDR2 from the germline V gene are SNHLY and FYNNEI. Trimming removed 5 bases at V and 5 bases at J, with 8 bases between. This CDR3 has 12 amino acids.

V is TRBV11-3 and J is TRBJ2-3; D gene uncertain. In germline, CDR1 is SGHNT, CDR2 YENEEA. The length of the CDR3 is 14 residues. V was trimmed by 0 bases and J by 0 bases, leaving 4 bases between them. The CDR3 loop reads CASSLDGSTDTQYF. The DNA for the CDR3 is TGTGCCAGCAGCTTAGACGGTAGCACAGATACGCAGTATTTT.

This clone has a handful of counts. This chain connects TRBV5-1 to TRBJ2-5; D uncertain. CDR1 SGHRS and CDR2 YFSETQ come from the germline V gene. V was shortened by 1 base and J by 3 bases, with 4 bases between the two germline ends. CDR3 length: 12 amino acids. In DNA form, the CDR3 reads TGCGCCAGCAGCTTGACAGAAGAGACCCAGTACTTC. Its protein is CASSLTEETQYF.

This clone was seen a single time. The V gene is TRBV19, the J gene TRBJ2-1; D remains unclear. Trimming shortened V by 4 bases and J by 4 bases, and 14 bases separated the two germline ends. The CDR3 length is 15 residues. Germline V gives CDR1 LNHDA, CDR2 SQIVND (reference sequence). The CDR3 DNA is TGTGCCAGTAGTAAAAACAACCTTGGGTACAATGAGCAGTTCTTC. This translates into CASSKNNLGYNEQFF. The whole variable domain, remainder taken from reference TRBV19 and TRBJ2-1, is DGGITQSPKYLFRKEGQNVTLSCEQNLNHDAMYWYRQDPGQGLRLIYYSQIVNDFQKGDIAEGYSVSREKKESFPLTVTSAQKNPTAFYLCASSKNNLGYNEQFFGPGTRLTVL.

The chain employs TRBV15 and TRBJ1-3, with D tentatively TRBD1 (5 bases). There are 14 residues in the CDR3. V was pared by 1 base and J by 4 bases, with 8 bases between. The germline V gene has CDR1 LNHNV and CDR2 YYDKDF (reference sequence). In DNA, the CDR3 is TGTGCCACCAGCAGAGGCGGGGGGGGAAACACCATATATTTT. Translating gives CATSRGGGGNTIYF. Filled out from reference TRBV15 and TRBJ1-3, the complete variable domain reads DAMVIQNPRYQVTQFGKPVTLSCSQTLNHNVMYWYQQKSSQAPKLLFHYYDKDFNNEADTPDNFQSRRPNTSFCFLDIRSPGLGDTAMYLCATSRGGGGNTIYFGEGSWLTVV.

The DNA of the CDR3 is TGCGCCAGCAGCGCGGATCGAGCGGCGCTAGCGGGAGGTCAGTTCTTC. Encoded protein: CASSADRAALAGGQFF. The rearrangement links TRBV5-1 to TRBJ2-1; 11 bases match TRBD2. The trim removed 4 bases at V and 13 bases at J, leaving 16 bases unmatched. CDR1 is SGHRS and CDR2 is YFSETQ in the germline V gene. The CDR3 extends over 16 amino acids.

The CDR3 here is CAISVGTGLSGAQYF. The CDR3 bases are TGTGCCATCAGTGTCGGGACAGGGCTTTCCGGGGCCCAGTACTTC. The chain employs TRBV10-3 and TRBJ2-5, with TRBD1 identical over 9 bases. This CDR3 comprises 15 residues. The V gene end was trimmed by 4 bases and the J gene end by 9 bases; junction bases not matched to a gene: 12. Germline values: CDR1 ENHRY, CDR2 SYGVKD.

V and J are TRBV4-1 and TRBJ1-2, with D possibly being TRBD1 (5 bases). V was pared by 1 base and J by 4 bases, with 16 bases between. Germline V gene data show CDR1 as MGHRA and CDR2 as YSYEKL. This CDR3 spans 16 amino acids. This CDR3 reads CASSQVGVRLSYGYTF. The CDR3 coding sequence is TGCGCCAGCAGCCAAGTAGGGGTCCGCTTAAGCTATGGCTACACCTTC.

This clone was seen only once. The V call is TRBV11-1, the J call TRBJ2-1, with TRBD2 matching 8 bases. The CDR3 length is 17 residues. Trimming at V came to 5 bases and at J to 5 bases, leaving 14 bases not matched to a gene. Germline lookup yields CDR1 SGHAT and CDR2 FQDESV (reference sequence). The CDR3 nucleotides read TGTGCCAGCAGCCTAAGACCAGCGGGGGCCCACAACAATGAGCAGTTCTTC. Encoded protein: CASSLRPAGAHNNEQFF.

This chain joins TRBV7-2 and TRBJ1-2, with 7 bases aligning to TRBD1. CDR3 length: 14 amino acids. In germline, CDR1 is SGHTA, CDR2 FQGNSA. V was pared by 5 bases and J by 7 bases, with 10 bases of the junction left unmatched. The CDR3 protein is CASSARQGEAGYTF. CDR3 nucleotides: TGTGCCAGCAGCGCACGACAGGGAGAGGCTGGCTACACCTTC.

This clone was detected a few times. V and J are TRBV2 and TRBJ1-5; 8 nucleotides align to TRBD1. This CDR3 has 15 residues. In germline, CDR1 is SNHLY, CDR2 FYNNEI. The trim removed 4 bases at V and 3 bases at J, leaving 5 bases unmatched. CDR3 nucleotides: TGTGCCAGCAGTGTAGAGACAGGGGACAATCAGCCCCAGCATTTT. It translates to CASSVETGDNQPQHF.

As regards this clone: A much bigger clone sits one base away, suggesting this may be a read error. Here the CDR3 DNA reads TGTGCCATCAGGCAAACCTACGAGCAGTACTTC. This translates into CAIRQTYEQYF. The rearrangement links TRBV10-3 to TRBJ2-5; D call uncertain. The J call is uncertain, as TRBJ2-7 better fits the DNA end. Germline V lookup: CDR1 ENHRY, CDR2 SYGVKD. The CDR3 is made up of 11 amino acids.

The genes are TRBV10-1 and TRBJ2-5; D may be TRBD2 (5 bases). Germline V gene data show CDR1 as WNHNN and CDR2 as SYGVQD (reference sequence). Trimming took off 3 bases at V and 6 bases at J, with 14 bases between the two ends. CDR3 length: 14 amino acids. The DNA for the CDR3 is TGCGCCAGCAGTGAAGGACTGACTCTCAAGACCCAGTACTTC. The encoded protein is CASSEGLTLKTQYF.

About this clone: The identical CDR3 is also encoded by other nucleotide sequences in the sample. V gene TRBV18 combines with J gene TRBJ2-7, with D tentatively TRBD1 or TRBD2 (5 bases each). V lost 3 bases and J lost 2, with 11 bases in between. The CDR3 spans 14 residues. CDR1 KGHSH and CDR2 LQKENI come from the germline V gene. CDR3: CASSPPGPTYEQYF. Written as DNA, the CDR3 is TGTGCCAGCTCACCGCCGGGACCGACCTACGAGCAGTACTTC.